This TCR beta chain comes out of a study of blood T cell repertoires in COVID-19. Overall study context: Acute-phase and convalescent COVID-19 samples originated in the United States, Italy and Spain.

This CDR3 has 14 amino acids. Looked up from germline, CDR1 is MNHEY and CDR2 is SVGAGI. Germline trimming cut 5 bases from V and 3 bases from J; bases unmatched to any gene: 2. Sequencing was performed with immunoSEQ multiplex PCR; in TCRdb, only in-frame clones are kept and a portion is missing. The sample holds roughly 160,000 clones, about four fifths seen once. The specimen sequenced was peripheral blood. The V call is TRBV6-5, the J call TRBJ2-1; 9 bases map to TRBD1. The TCR originated in an older woman with COVID-19, enrolled during active disease. CDR3 sequence reads: CASSKDRGYNEQFF. The CDR3 DNA is TGTGCCAGCAGTAAGGACAGGGGCTACAATGAGCAGTTCTTC.